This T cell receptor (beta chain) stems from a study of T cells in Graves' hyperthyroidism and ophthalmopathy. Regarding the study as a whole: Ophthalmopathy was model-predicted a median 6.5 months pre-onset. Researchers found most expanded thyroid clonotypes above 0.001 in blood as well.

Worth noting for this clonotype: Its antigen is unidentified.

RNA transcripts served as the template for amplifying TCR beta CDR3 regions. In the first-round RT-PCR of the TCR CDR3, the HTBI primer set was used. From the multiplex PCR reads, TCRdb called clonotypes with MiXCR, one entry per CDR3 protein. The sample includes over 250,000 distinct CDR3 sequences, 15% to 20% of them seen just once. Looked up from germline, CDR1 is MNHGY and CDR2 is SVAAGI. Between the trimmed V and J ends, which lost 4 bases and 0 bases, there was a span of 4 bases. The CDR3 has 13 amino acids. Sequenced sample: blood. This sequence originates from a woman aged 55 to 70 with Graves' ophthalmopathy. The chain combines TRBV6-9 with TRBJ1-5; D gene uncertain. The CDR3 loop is CASSSNSNQPQHF. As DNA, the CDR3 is TGTGCCAGCAGTTCCAATAGCAATCAGCCCCAGCATTTT.